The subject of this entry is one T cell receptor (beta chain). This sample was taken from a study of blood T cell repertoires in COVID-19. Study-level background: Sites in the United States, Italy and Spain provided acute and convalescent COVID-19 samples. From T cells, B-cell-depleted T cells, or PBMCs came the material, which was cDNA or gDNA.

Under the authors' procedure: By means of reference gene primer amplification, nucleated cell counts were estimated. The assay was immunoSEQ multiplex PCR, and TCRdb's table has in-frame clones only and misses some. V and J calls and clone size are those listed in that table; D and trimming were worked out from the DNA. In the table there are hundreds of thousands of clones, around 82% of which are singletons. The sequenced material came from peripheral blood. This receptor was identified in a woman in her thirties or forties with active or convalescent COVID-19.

CDR3 in amino acids: CASGGVSENSPLHF. CDR3 nucleotides: TGTGCCAGCGGCGGGGTGAGCGAGAATTCACCCCTCCACTTT. The chain couples TRBV4-2 to TRBJ1-6, with unresolved D. V lost 8 bases and J lost 7, with 15 bases in between. This CDR3 has 14 amino acids. Germline assignment: CDR1 LGHNA and CDR2 YNFKEQ.